The entry below gives a single T cell receptor (beta chain) sequence along with its context. Its antigen is as yet unknown. These data originate in a study of T cell responses to AZD1222 COVID-19 vaccine. The study's findings and limits: Repertoires were sampled only after the peak T cell response.

Measured with immunoSEQ multiplex PCR; TCRdb has only the in-frame clones, and not every one. The data contain approximately 70,000 clones, 80% to 90% of them seen just once; the ten biggest clones take up over 5%. J was trimmed by 0 bases and V by 9 bases; bases with no gene match: 11. This CDR3 comprises 17 residues. Germline values: CDR1 KGHDR, CDR2 SFDVKD. The J gene is TRBJ2-7, the V gene TRBV24-1; the match to TRBD1 covers 12 bases. This clonotype was obtained from an adult in good health. The specimen was peripheral blood, collected on day 0 of AZD1222 vaccination. The CDR3 reads CATPGTGGQGSSYEQYF. CDR3 nucleotide sequence: TGTGCCACCCCCGGGACAGGGGGCCAGGGGAGCTCCTACGAGCAGTACTTC.